This T cell receptor beta chain was captured by sequencing in a study of blood T cell repertoires in COVID-19. For the study at large: T cells, B-cell-depleted T cells, or PBMCs provided the cDNA or gDNA that served as material.

CDR3 length: 13 amino acids. The germline V gene has CDR1 MNHEY and CDR2 SVGEGT. Trimming pared 0 bases from V and 7 bases from J, leaving 7 bases between. Methods used by the authors: Amplifying reference gene primers gave estimates of nucleated cell counts. TCRdb's table, derived via immunoSEQ multiplex PCR, lists solely in-frame clones and lacks some. V, J and clone size are taken as reported in that table, and D and trimming were inferred from the DNA itself. The sample has 120,000 or so clones; roughly 87% are singletons. The sequence derives from a man at least 80 years old with active or convalescent COVID-19. The chain recombines TRBV6-2 or TRBV6-3 with TRBJ1-5; D is undetermined. Specimen: peripheral blood. The CDR3 nucleotides are TGTGCCAGCAGTTACTCGGTACGGCAGCCCCAGCATTTT. This sequence encodes CASSYSVRQPQHF.